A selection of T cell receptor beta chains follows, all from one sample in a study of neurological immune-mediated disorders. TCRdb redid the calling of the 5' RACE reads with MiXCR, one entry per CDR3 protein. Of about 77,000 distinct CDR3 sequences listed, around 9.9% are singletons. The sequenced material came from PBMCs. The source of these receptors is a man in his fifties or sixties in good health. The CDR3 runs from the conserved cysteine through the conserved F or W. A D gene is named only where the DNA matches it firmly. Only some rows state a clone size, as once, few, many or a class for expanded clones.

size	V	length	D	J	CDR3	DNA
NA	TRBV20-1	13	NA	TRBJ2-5	CSAREATQETQYF	TGCAGTGCTAGAGAGGCTACCCAAGAGACCCAGTACTTC
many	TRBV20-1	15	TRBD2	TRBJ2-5	CSAGDLAGAEETQYF	TGCAGTGCTGGGGACCTAGCGGGGGCCGAGGAGACCCAGTACTTC
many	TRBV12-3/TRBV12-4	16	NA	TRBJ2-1	CASSNPGASPYNEQFF	TGTGCCAGCAGCAATCCCGGGGCTAGCCCGTACAATGAGCAGTTCTTC
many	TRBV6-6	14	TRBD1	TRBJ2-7	CASSNPGQSYEQYF	TGTGCCAGCAGTAACCCGGGACAGTCCTACGAGCAGTACTTC
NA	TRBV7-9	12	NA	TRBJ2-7	CASIDQGGEQYF	TGTGCCAGCATCGATCAGGGCGGCGAGCAGTACTTC
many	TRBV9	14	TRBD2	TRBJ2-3	CASSVLAGGGTQYF	TGTGCCAGCAGCGTACTAGCGGGGGGGGGTACGCAGTATTTT
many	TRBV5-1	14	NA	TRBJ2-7	CASNLGDGPYEQYF	TGCGCCAGCAACTTGGGGGACGGCCCCTACGAGCAGTACTTC
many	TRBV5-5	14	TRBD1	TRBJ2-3	CASSPDRVADTQYF	TGTGCCAGCAGCCCGGACAGGGTCGCAGATACGCAGTATTTT
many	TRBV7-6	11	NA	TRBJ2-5	CASSPSRTQYF	TGTGCCAGCAGCCCCTCCCGGACCCAGTACTTC
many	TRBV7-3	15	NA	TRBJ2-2	CASSLSGPRSGELFF	TGTGCCAGCAGCTTATCCGGGCCCCGGAGCGGGGAGCTGTTTTTT
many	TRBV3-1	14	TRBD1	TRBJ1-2	CASSHSQGIYGYTF	TGTGCCAGCAGCCATTCACAGGGGATCTATGGCTACACCTTC
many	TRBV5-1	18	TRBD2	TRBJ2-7	CASSTGLAGGGISYEQYF	TGCGCCAGCAGCACGGGACTAGCGGGAGGGGGAATCTCCTACGAGCAGTACTTC
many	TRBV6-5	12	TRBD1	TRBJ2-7	CASSNRGYEQYF	TGTGCCAGCAGTAACAGGGGTTACGAGCAGTACTTC
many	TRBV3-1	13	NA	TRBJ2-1	CASSQNGQYEQFF	TGTGCCAGCAGCCAAAATGGACAGTATGAGCAGTTCTTC
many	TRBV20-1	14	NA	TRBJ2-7	CSATGPRTVYEQYF	TGCAGTGCTACGGGACCCCGAACCGTTTACGAGCAGTACTTC
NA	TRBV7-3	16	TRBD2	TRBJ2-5	CSSSMIAGVPQETQYF	TGTTCCAGCAGTATGATAGCGGGAGTTCCCCAAGAGACCCAGTACTTC
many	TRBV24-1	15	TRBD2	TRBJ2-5	CATSDPSGVQETQYF	TGTGCCACCAGTGACCCTAGCGGGGTACAAGAGACCCAGTACTTC
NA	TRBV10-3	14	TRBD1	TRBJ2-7	CAISSGTGVGEQYF	TGTGCCATCAGTTCTGGGACAGGGGTCGGGGAGCAGTACTTC
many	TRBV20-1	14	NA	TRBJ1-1	CSARGGGADTEAFF	TGCAGTGCTAGAGGGGGGGGGGCTGACACTGAAGCTTTCTTT
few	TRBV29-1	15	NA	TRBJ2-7	CSVEERGGRTYEQYF	TGCAGCGTTGAAGAGAGGGGCGGCAGGACCTACGAGCAGTACTTC